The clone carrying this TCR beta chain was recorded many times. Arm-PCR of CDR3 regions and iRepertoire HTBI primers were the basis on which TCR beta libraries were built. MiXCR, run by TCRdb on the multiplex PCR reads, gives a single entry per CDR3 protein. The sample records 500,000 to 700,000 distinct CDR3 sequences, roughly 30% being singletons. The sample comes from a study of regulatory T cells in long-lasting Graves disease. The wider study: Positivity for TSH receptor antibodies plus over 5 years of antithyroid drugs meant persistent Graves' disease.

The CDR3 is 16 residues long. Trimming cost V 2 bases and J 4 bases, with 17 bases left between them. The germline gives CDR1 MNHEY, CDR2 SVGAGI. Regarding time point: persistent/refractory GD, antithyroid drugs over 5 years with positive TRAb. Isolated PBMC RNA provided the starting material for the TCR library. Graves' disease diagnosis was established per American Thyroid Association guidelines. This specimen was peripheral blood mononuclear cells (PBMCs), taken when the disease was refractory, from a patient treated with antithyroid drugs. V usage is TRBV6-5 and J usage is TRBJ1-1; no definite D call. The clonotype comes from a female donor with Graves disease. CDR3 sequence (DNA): TGTGCCAGCAGTTACCTAGTCAGCGGTTTACGCACTGAAGCTTTCTTT. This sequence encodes CASSYLVSGLRTEAFF.